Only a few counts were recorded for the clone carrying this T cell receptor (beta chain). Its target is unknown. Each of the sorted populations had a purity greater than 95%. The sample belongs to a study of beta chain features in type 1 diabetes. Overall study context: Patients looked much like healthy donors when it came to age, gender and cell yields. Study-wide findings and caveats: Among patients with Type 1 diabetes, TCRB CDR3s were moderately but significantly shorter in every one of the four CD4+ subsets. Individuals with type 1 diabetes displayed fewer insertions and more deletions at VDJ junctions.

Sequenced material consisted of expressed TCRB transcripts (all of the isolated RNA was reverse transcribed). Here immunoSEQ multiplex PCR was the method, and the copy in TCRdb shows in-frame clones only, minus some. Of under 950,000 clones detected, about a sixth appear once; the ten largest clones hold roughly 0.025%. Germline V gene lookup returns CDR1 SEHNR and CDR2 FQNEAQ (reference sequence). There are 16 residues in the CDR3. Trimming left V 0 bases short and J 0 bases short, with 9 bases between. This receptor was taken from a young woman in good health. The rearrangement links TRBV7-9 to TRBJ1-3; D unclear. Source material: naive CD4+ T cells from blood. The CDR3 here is CASSLAGVNSGNTIYF. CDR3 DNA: TGTGCCAGCAGCTTAGCGGGCGTGAACTCTGGAAACACCATATATTTT.